These T cell receptor beta chains were read from a single sample in a study of monozygotic twins with cystic fibrosis. The assay was immunoSEQ multiplex PCR, and TCRdb's table has in-frame clones only and misses some. This sample has about 35,000 clones, with more than 60% found just once. The sequencing sample was made of blood. These receptors all stem from a girl aged 5 to 17 with cystic fibrosis. Both conserved end residues are part of each CDR3. A D gene is named only where the DNA matches it firmly. Not all rows give a size; the values are once, few, many and, for expanded clones, a class.

>TRBV13|TRBJ1-1|-|TRBD1
TGTGCCAGCAGCGAAACAGGGGTACGGAACACTGAAGCTTTCTTT
CASSETGVRNTEAFF
>TRBV29-1|TRBJ2-7|few|-
TGCAGCGTTGCTGAACGTCCCTACGAGCAGTACTTC
CSVAERPYEQYF
>TRBV28|TRBJ2-7|-|-
TGTGCCAGCAGTTTTAACGGGGCTCGCTACGAGCAGTACTTC
CASSFNGARYEQYF
>TRBV4-2|TRBJ2-1|-|-
TGTGCCAGCAGCCTAACATTTACCCCCTACAATGAGCAGTTCTTC
CASSLTFTPYNEQFF
>TRBV12-5|TRBJ2-1|-|TRBD2
TGTGCTAGTGGCCGCGGACTAGCGGGCTTCAATGAGCAGTTCTTC
CASGRGLAGFNEQFF
>TRBV5-4|TRBJ2-5|-|TRBD2
TGTGCCAGCAGCTGGGGGACTAGCGGTCAAGAGACCCAGTACTTC
CASSWGTSGQETQYF
>TRBV9|TRBJ2-1|-|TRBD2
TGTGCCAGCAGCGGAGGATGGGGGTACGGGAGGACTGGGAATGAGCAGTTCTTC
CASSGGWGYGRTGNEQFF
>TRBV30|TRBJ2-5|-|-
TGTGCCTGGAACCAGGGACCACCCGAAGAGACCCAGTACTTC
CAWNQGPPEETQYF
>TRBV6-5|TRBJ1-3|once|TRBD1
TGTGCCAGCCGCCCCGGCCCAGGGGGCGGAAACACCATATATTTT
CASRPGPGGGNTIYF
>TRBV9|TRBJ2-7|-|TRBD1
TGTGCCAGCGGGACAGGTTACTCCTACGAGCAGTACTTC
CASGTGYSYEQYF
>TRBV14|TRBJ2-1|-|-
TGTGCCAGCAGCCAAGGCGTCGTAGCCTACAATGAGCAGTTCTTC
CASSQGVVAYNEQFF
>TRBV5-6|TRBJ2-6|-|-
TGTGCCAGCAGCTTGGGGAGGTCTGGGGCCAACGTCCTGACTTTC
CASSLGRSGANVLTF
>TRBV2|TRBJ2-1|-|-
TGTGCCAGCAGTGCCCCAGGAAAAAATGAGCAGTTCTTC
CASSAPGKNEQFF
>TRBV5-1|TRBJ2-3|once|-
TGCGCCAGCAGCTTGTTCGGGGGTCTTGGCACAGATACGCAGTATTTT
CASSLFGGLGTDTQYF
>TRBV5-1|TRBJ2-2|few|-
TGCGCCAGCAGCTTGGGAATTGAAACCGGGGAGCTGTTTTTT
CASSLGIETGELFF
>TRBV6-1|TRBJ2-1|few|TRBD2
TGTGCCAGCAGTGTCGGGAGGGGAGGCAATGAGCAGTTCTTC
CASSVGRGGNEQFF
>TRBV6-1|TRBJ2-7|-|-
TGTGCCAGCAGTATCACGTCCTCCTACGAGCAGTACTTC
CASSITSSYEQYF
>TRBV2|TRBJ2-1|-|TRBD2
TGTGCCAGCAGTGATACCGGACTAGCGGGAGGGAGCTCCTACAATGAGCAGTTCTTC
CASSDTGLAGGSSYNEQFF
>TRBV30|TRBJ2-3|-|TRBD2
TGTGCCTGGAGTAGACTAGCGGGAGCGGATACGCAGTATTTT
CAWSRLAGADTQYF
>TRBV18|TRBJ2-5|-|-
TGTGCCAGCTCACCAAACAGGGCTGAGACCCAGTACTTC
CASSPNRAETQYF
>TRBV4-2|TRBJ2-1|-|TRBD2
TGTGCCAGCAGCCAAGTTATAGCGGGAGGCTACAATGAGCAGTTCTTC
CASSQVIAGGYNEQFF
>TRBV4-1|TRBJ2-2|-|-
TGCGCCAGCAGCCAAGACTCCGGGGAGCTGTTTTTT
CASSQDSGELFF